The 14 T cell receptor beta chains below all came from one sample that was sequenced in a study of control samples from healthy donors and cancer patients. Sequencing used immunoSEQ multiplex PCR; TCRdb keeps in-frame clones, though not all of them. The sample yields approximately 190,000 clones, around 93% seen once. Input material: blood. The source is a man between 25 and 39 years old in good health.

V is TRBV6-6 and J is TRBJ1-5; 7 nucleotides match TRBD1. Germline assignment: CDR1 MNHNY and CDR2 SVGAGI (reference sequence). The J segment lost 3 bases and the V segment lost 5 bases, leaving 10 bases of the junction unmatched. The CDR3 has 16 amino acids. CDR3 DNA sequence: TGTGCCAGCAGTCCAGCACTGGGGACAGACAATCAGCCCCAGCATTTT. As protein: CASSPALGTDNQPQHF.

This clone showed up just once. CDR3 sequence (DNA): TGCGCCAGCAGAAGTTCCGGGACTAGCGCCTCTTATACGCAGTATTTT. Its translation is CASRSSGTSASYTQYF. The chain is built from TRBV5-1 and TRBJ2-3; TRBD2 matches at 10 bases. The CDR3 is 16 amino acids. The V gene end was trimmed by 5 bases and the J gene end by 7 bases; junction bases not matched to a gene: 13. CDR1 SGHRS and CDR2 YFSETQ come from the germline V gene.

The V gene is TRBV15, the J gene TRBJ1-6; D gene ambiguous. The CDR3 covers 17 residues. Germline V gene data show CDR1 as LNHNV and CDR2 as YYDKDF (reference sequence). V was trimmed by 0 bases and J by 0 bases, leaving 9 bases between them. CDR3 nucleotides: TGTGCCACCAGCAGAGAATTCGGCCACTCCTATAATTCACCCCTCCACTTT. This codes for CATSREFGHSYNSPLHF.

V and J are TRBV7-9 and TRBJ2-7, with D unresolved. The V end lost 3 bases, the J end lost 2 bases, and 5 bases lay between the germline ends. This CDR3 is built from 12 residues. The V gene's germline CDR1 is SEHNR and CDR2 FQNEAQ (reference sequence). The CDR3 nucleotides are TGTGCCAGCAGCTTTAGTCCCTACGAGCAGTACTTC. It codes for CASSFSPYEQYF.

On this clone itself: Without the conserved terminal phenylalanine or tryptophan, this CDR3 likely stems from a read error. The DNA is omitted, as the CDR3 cannot be located on it reliably, and the CDR3 follows TCRdb's listing. V gene TRBV5-6 combines with J gene TRBJ1-1. 13 amino acids form the CDR3, both terminal residues included. The germline V gene has CDR1 SGHDT and CDR2 YYEEEE. CDR3 loop: CASSLRDRAGCGV.

J is TRBJ2-2 and V is TRBV6-6; 10 nucleotides agree with TRBD1. J was trimmed by 6 bases and V by 4 bases; bases with no gene match: 5. Germline V gene data show CDR1 as MNHNY and CDR2 as SVGAGI (reference sequence). The CDR3 spans 15 residues. CDR3 sequence: CASSFGTGVSGELFF. CDR3 bases: TGTGCCAGCAGTTTCGGGACAGGGGTATCCGGGGAGCTGTTTTTT.

This chain joins TRBV3-1 (or the pseudogene TRBV3-2) and TRBJ1-5, with unresolved D. The germline V gene encodes CDR1 LGHDT and CDR2 YNNKEL (reference sequence). V was cut by 0 bases and J by 3 bases, with 9 bases left in between. This CDR3 comprises 15 residues. The CDR3 spells CASSQDLVSNQPQHF. DNA of the CDR3: TGTGCCAGCAGCCAAGACTTGGTTTCCAATCAGCCCCAGCATTTT.

V usage is TRBV24-1 and J usage is TRBJ2-5; D uncertain. V was cut by 6 bases and J by 2 bases, with 15 bases left in between. Germline V gene sequence: CDR1 KGHDR, CDR2 SFDVKD. This CDR3 is 15 amino acids long. As DNA, the CDR3 is TGTGCCACCAGTATTTTCAAGACCGGGCAAGAGACCCAGTACTTC. Translation: CATSIFKTGQETQYF.

The gene calls are TRBV4-1 and TRBJ2-7, with D perhaps being TRBD1 or TRBD2 (7 bases each). Germline CDR1 is MGHRA and CDR2 is YSYEKL. Trimming took off 3 bases at V and 0 bases at J, with 18 bases between the two ends. This CDR3 spans 17 amino acids. The CDR3 sequence is CASSQPRGRGSSYEQYF. The CDR3 nucleotides read TGCGCCAGCAGCCAGCCTAGGGGGCGGGGGAGCTCCTACGAGCAGTACTTC.

Details on this clone: Other DNA sequences from this sample encode an identical CDR3 as well. The genes are TRBV14 and TRBJ1-1; a weak D match, TRBD1 (6 bases). This CDR3 spans 14 amino acids. V was pared by 1 base and J by 5 bases, with 11 bases between. Germline-derived CDR1 and CDR2 are SGHDN and FVKESK. CDR3 protein: CASSQVGGRTEAFF. DNA for the CDR3: TGTGCCAGCAGCCAAGTAGGGGGTCGGACTGAAGCTTTCTTT.

This clone appeared a single time. The chain combines TRBV5-1 with TRBJ2-7; 10 bases line up with TRBD1. The CDR3 sequence is 14 residues long. V shed 4 bases, J shed 5 bases, and the junction held 6 bases outside the gene matches. Germline loops: CDR1 SGHRS, CDR2 YFSETQ. In DNA form, the CDR3 reads TGCGCCAGCAGCGTACTGACAGGGGGCCACGAGCAGTACTTC. This codes for CASSVLTGGHEQYF.

The V gene is TRBV5-5, the J gene TRBJ1-4; unclear D gene. CDR3 length: 13 amino acids. CDR1 is SGHKS and CDR2 is YYEKEE in the germline V gene (reference sequence). The V gene lost 0 bases and the J gene lost 6 bases, with 6 bases spanning the gap. CDR3 in DNA: TGTGCCAGCAGCTTGGCGGCAGATGAAAAACTGTTTTTT. As protein: CASSLAADEKLFF. Variable domain in full (rest from reference TRBV5-5 and TRBJ1-4): DAGVTQSPTHLIKTRGQQVTLRCSPISGHKSVSWYQQVLGQGPQFIFQYYEKEERGRGNFPDRFSARQFPNYSSELNVNALLLGDSALYLCASSLAADEKLFFGSGTQLSVL.

V usage is TRBV5-4 and J usage is TRBJ1-2, with 9 positions matching TRBD1. The V gene's germline CDR1 is SGHNT and CDR2 YYREEE (reference sequence). With 0 bases clipped from V and 3 bases from J, the junction kept 3 bases outside the gene matches. The CDR3 is 15 residues long. CDR3 in DNA: TGTGCCAGCAGCTTGGGACAGGGGGAATACTATGGCTACACCTTC. It is translated as CASSLGQGEYYGYTF.

The genes are TRBV10-2 and TRBJ2-7; TRBD1 matches at 7 bases. The J segment lost 6 bases and the V segment lost 6 bases, leaving 11 bases of the junction unmatched. Germline loops: CDR1 WSHSY, CDR2 SAAADI. There are 14 residues in the CDR3. The CDR3 spells CASSVPGQHVEQYF. The CDR3 DNA reads as TGCGCCAGCAGCGTGCCGGGACAGCATGTCGAGCAGTACTTC.